This entry describes one TCR beta chain. This sample was taken from a study of T cell responses to AZD1222 COVID-19 vaccine. Generated by immunoSEQ multiplex PCR, the TCRdb table keeps only in-frame clones and is missing some. The sample includes roughly 130,000 clones, about nine tenths of them seen just once. The specimen was peripheral blood, collected on day 0 of AZD1222 vaccination. This clonotype was sampled from an adult in good health.

CDR3 residues: CASSFVTDTQYF. Here the CDR3 DNA reads TGTGCCAGCAGTTTTGTCACAGATACGCAGTATTTT. The chain combines TRBV12-3 or TRBV12-4 with TRBJ2-3; D gene unclear. Trimming shortened V by 3 bases and J by 2 bases, and 3 bases separated the two germline ends. This CDR3 comprises 12 residues.